This T cell receptor (beta chain) was profiled in a study of T-cell reconstitution after alpha-beta-depleted transplantation in children. CDR1 is DFQATT and CDR2 is SNEGSKA in the germline V gene (reference sequence). Trimming cost V 4 bases and J 0 bases, with 9 bases left between them. This CDR3 comprises 14 residues. Unique molecular identifiers were incorporated when the TCRbeta library was constructed. MiXCR, run by TCRdb on the PCR reads, gives a single entry per CDR3 protein. The data contain approximately 430,000 distinct CDR3 sequences, roughly 15% of them singletons. Study conclusions and caveats: Some patients showed high day-60 TCRbeta diversity, which derived from surviving recipient T cells and thymic progenitors.

This clonotype was seen more than once but under ten times. What it binds is unknown. Sequences were derived from PBMCs, mostly from graft donor cells, sampled 360 days after TCRalphabeta/CD19-depleted stem cell transplant. This chain connects TRBV20-1 to TRBJ2-2, with D perhaps matching TRBD2 (6 bases). The sequence was collected from a boy younger than two who had a stem cell transplant for Wiskott-Aldrich syndrome, so the T cells may come from the graft donor. CDR3 amino acids: CSANSGTNTGELFF. The CDR3 DNA reads TGCAGTGCTAATAGCGGAACGAACACCGGGGAGCTGTTTTTT.